This T cell receptor (beta chain) was profiled in a study of blood T cell repertoires in COVID-19. Study context: The samples span acute and convalescent COVID-19 from the United States, Italy and Spain.

Assay: immunoSEQ multiplex PCR; the TCRdb copy retains only in-frame clones and omits some. The sample includes 95,000 to 150,000 clones, 85% of them seen just once. The CDR3 extends over 17 amino acids. Germline CDR1 LNHDA, CDR2 SQIVND (reference sequence). V gave up 7 bases and J gave up 0 bases, with 18 bases separating them. The chain combines TRBV19 with TRBJ1-4; unclear D gene. The TCR comes from a woman aged 80 or over with acute or convalescent COVID-19. The sequenced sample was peripheral blood. CDR3 sequence reads: CASTPLYIRATNEKLFF. The DNA for the CDR3 is TGTGCCAGTACCCCGCTCTATATTCGGGCAACTAATGAAAAACTGTTTTTT.